This T cell receptor beta chain was observed in a study of blood T cell repertoires in COVID-19. Study summary: T cells, B-cell-depleted T cells, or PBMCs provided the cDNA or gDNA that served as material.

V lost 0 bases to trimming and J lost 5 bases, with 10 bases between them. The CDR3 spans 14 residues. Germline loops: CDR1 LGHNA, CDR2 YSLEER. The assay was immunoSEQ multiplex PCR, and TCRdb's table has in-frame clones only and misses some. The sample holds about 270,000 clones, less than 95% seen once. This chain uses TRBV4-3 with TRBJ1-1; D gene unclear. The material sequenced was PBMCs or T cells enriched from blood (not recorded which). The TCR comes from a middle-aged man who had been exposed to COVID-19. The CDR3 coding sequence is TGCGCCAGCAGCCAAGATTACGGGGAAACTGAAGCTTTCTTT. This encodes CASSQDYGETEAFF.